Listed below are T cell receptor beta chains from one sample, sequenced in a study of cytomegalovirus exposure and HLA in healthy donors. The repertoire was sequenced with immunoSEQ multiplex PCR; TCRdb's copy has only in-frame clones and lacks some. There are around 68,000 clones in the sample; approximately 81% occur only once, and about 7.4% lies in the top ten. Sequencing was performed on PBMCs. The receptor source for this set is a woman aged 25 to 39 in good health and CMV-seropositive. CDR3s include the opening cysteine and the closing phenylalanine or tryptophan. A D gene is named only where the DNA matches it firmly. Some rows have no size entry. The others give once, few or many, or a class for an expanded clone.

V,J,D,size,DNA,CDR3
TRBV7-2,TRBJ2-7,.,.,TGTGCCAGCAGCTTATGGGGCAGCTCCTACGAGCAGTACTTC,CASSLWGSSYEQYF
TRBV19,TRBJ2-1,TRBD2,medium-sized,TGTGCCAGTAGAACAACTAGCGGGGCTTACAATGAGCAGTTCTTC,CASRTTSGAYNEQFF
TRBV11-3,TRBJ1-1,.,few,TGTGCCAGCAGCCAACTCCCCGTTGAGGGTCGCACTGAAGCTTTCTTT,CASSQLPVEGRTEAFF
TRBV6-1,TRBJ1-5,TRBD1,.,TGTGCCAGCAGTGCGGACAGGGGCCGAAATCAGCCCCAGCATTTT,CASSADRGRNQPQHF
TRBV4-3,TRBJ2-1,.,.,TGCGCCAGCAGCCAAGAAATCCGGCGGGAGCAGTTCTTC,CASSQEIRREQFF
TRBV5-1,TRBJ2-7,.,.,TGCGCCAGCAGCTTGGGGGGAGGAGGATCCTACGAGCAGTACTTC,CASSLGGGGSYEQYF
TRBV30,TRBJ1-6,.,.,TGTGCCTGGAGTAAGGAGGGTCCTTCACCCCTCCACTTT,CAWSKEGPSPLHF
TRBV5-6,TRBJ2-1,TRBD2,.,TGTGCCAGCAGCTTTCAAAAGTGGTCTAGCGGGTCCTACAATGAGCAGTTCTTC,CASSFQKWSSGSYNEQFF
TRBV6-1,TRBJ2-7,.,.,TGTGCCAGCAGTGATCTGGCTGAGCAGTACTTC,CASSDLAEQYF
TRBV19,TRBJ1-4,.,once,TGTGCCAGTAGTATGAGGACTCGTGAAAAACTGTTTTTT,CASSMRTREKLFF
TRBV2,TRBJ1-1,.,few,TGTGCCAGCAGTGAACGTCCGGGGGGGAACACTGAAGCTTTCTTT,CASSERPGGNTEAFF
TRBV27,TRBJ2-7,TRBD1,.,TGTGCCAGCAGTCCTGGGACAGGGGGGCAAAGGTACGCGACCTTTTTTTACGAGCAGTACTTC,CASSPGTGGQRYATFFYEQYF
TRBV27,TRBJ2-7,.,.,TGTGCCAGCAGTTTATCGGCGGGGCCGAGCCTCTACGAGCAGTACTTC,CASSLSAGPSLYEQYF
TRBV19,TRBJ1-1,TRBD1,.,TGTGCCAGTAGTAATAGGGGGCTGGGCACTGAAGCTTTCTTT,CASSNRGLGTEAFF
TRBV9,TRBJ2-7,.,.,TGTGCCAGCAGCGAGGGGGCGGGAAGGACCTACGAGCAGTACTTC,CASSEGAGRTYEQYF
TRBV9,TRBJ1-4,.,.,TGTGCCAGCTCCAGACTGATTAATGAAAAACTGTTTTTT,CASSRLINEKLFF
TRBV7-9,TRBJ1-3,.,once,TGTGCCAGCACCCCGGGGGTAGTCTCTGGAAACACCATATATTTT,CASTPGVVSGNTIYF
TRBV10-1,TRBJ2-1,.,.,TGCGCCAGCAGTGACACCGGGAGCTCCTACAATGAGCAGTTCTTC,CASSDTGSSYNEQFF